This T cell receptor (beta chain) was sequenced for a study of T cell repertoires in cytomegalovirus infection. Looking at the study overall: Evidence of both CMV infection and a matching HLA type came from public TCR beta signatures.

TCRdb re-analysed the reads in MiXCR, keeping a single row per CDR3 protein. The table lists 740,000 or so distinct CDR3 sequences, 35% of them singletons. As regards this clonotype: Its matching antigen is unknown.

Study findings and constraints: Based on cumulative public TCR beta family frequency, carriers of CMV plus the relevant HLA were identified. There were HLA-C-restricted CMV-specific TCR beta clonotypes dominating the ex vivo response.

V was shortened by 6 bases and J by 2 bases, with 14 bases between the two germline ends. This CDR3 spans 15 amino acids. Per the germline V gene, CDR1 is MNHEY and CDR2 is SVGAGI. J is TRBJ2-4 and V is TRBV6-5; a possible D gene is TRBD1 (6 bases). The sequence came from a human donor in good health (CMV status not recorded). Some clones in this sample may be carry-over from other donors' samples. What was sequenced was PBMCs. The CDR3 nucleotides are TGTGCCAGCAGACGTCTTACAGGGACCAAAAACATTCAGTACTTC. It encodes CASRRLTGTKNIQYF.